A single TCR beta chain is shown here with its context. The antigen remains undetermined. The record originates from a study of cytomegalovirus exposure and HLA in healthy donors. TCRdb keeps only in-frame clones here, not all; method: immunoSEQ multiplex PCR. The table has 250,000 to 300,000 clones, nearly 90% seen once. General study points: The tendency of first-cohort TCR clusters to co-occur in the roughly 110 validation repertoires was the finding of a later analysis. Researchers catalogued approximately 170 TCR beta chains as cytomegalovirus-associated.

Sequenced sample: PBMCs. This TCR came from a woman aged 18-29 years in good health and CMV-seronegative.

The CDR3 sequence is CAWSVRRTGDSPLHF. In DNA, the CDR3 is TGTGCCTGGAGTGTACGAAGGACGGGAGATTCACCCCTCCACTTT. The chain couples TRBV30 to TRBJ1-6, with D unresolved. This CDR3 is 15 amino acids long. Germline CDR1 reads GTSNPN; CDR2 reads SVGIG (reference sequence). V lost 0 bases and J lost 8, with 14 bases in between.